A selection of T cell receptor beta chains follows, all from one sample in a study of T-cell memory formation after mild COVID-19. TCRdb fed the 5' RACE reads into MiXCR, producing one record per CDR3 protein. This sample has about 390,000 distinct CDR3 sequences, with about 21% found just once. Sequencing used PBMCs or a T cell subset sorted from them (not recorded which). These receptor sequences come from an adult woman who had mild COVID-19 (a few samples of this study predate the infection). Cell type and time point are not known. CDR3s include the opening cysteine and the closing phenylalanine or tryptophan. D genes are given only for firm matches. Clone size is given for some rows only: seen once, a few or many times, or a class if the clone is expanded.

d_call	j_call	v_call	clone_size	cdr3_aa	cdr3_nt
-	TRBJ2-7	TRBV4-1	once	CASSPGRDSYEQYF	TGCGCCAGCAGCCCTGGACGGGACTCCTACGAGCAGTACTTC
-	TRBJ2-1	TRBV5-1	-	CASSLGPAGYNEQFF	TGCGCCAGCAGCTTGGGACCAGCGGGCTACAATGAGCAGTTCTTC
TRBD1	TRBJ1-1	TRBV19	-	CASSPQGARAYPGNTEAFF	TGTGCCAGTAGCCCACAGGGGGCGCGGGCTTACCCGGGGAACACTGAAGCTTTCTTT
TRBD1	TRBJ2-2	TRBV11-3	-	CASSSGTGDTGELFF	TGTGCCAGCAGCAGCGGGACAGGGGACACCGGGGAGCTGTTTTTT
-	TRBJ2-7	TRBV5-1	few	CASTGSSQVNFYEQYF	TGCGCCAGCACGGGATCAAGTCAAGTAAACTTCTACGAGCAGTACTTC
-	TRBJ1-1	TRBV6-6	-	CASSFRTVNTEAFF	TGTGCCAGCAGTTTTAGGACAGTGAACACTGAAGCTTTCTTT
-	TRBJ2-1	TRBV20-1	few	CSARHGSSATNEQFF	TGCAGTGCTCGCCACGGGTCTAGCGCGACCAATGAGCAGTTCTTC
-	TRBJ1-6	TRBV5-6	-	CASIQHGGGHSPLHF	TGTGCCAGCATCCAGCACGGGGGCGGGCATTCACCCCTCCACTTT
-	TRBJ1-1	TRBV12-3/TRBV12-4	few	CASSLGLGAGAFF	TGTGCCAGCAGTTTAGGATTGGGGGCTGGGGCTTTCTTT
TRBD1	TRBJ1-1	TRBV20-1	few	CSASDRGATEAFF	TGCAGTGCTTCTGACAGGGGGGCCACTGAAGCTTTCTTT
-	TRBJ1-5	TRBV30	-	CAWSVPGPEGPQHF	TGTGCCTGGAGTGTACCAGGGCCCGAGGGGCCCCAGCATTTT
TRBD1	TRBJ1-1	TRBV5-1	few	CASSLGQGADEAFF	TGCGCCAGCAGCTTGGGACAGGGGGCTGATGAAGCTTTCTTT
TRBD1	TRBJ2-7	TRBV5-4	few	CASSGGQLYEQYF	TGTGCCAGCAGCGGGGGACAGCTATACGAGCAGTACTTC
-	TRBJ2-3	TRBV6-1	-	CASSEDGVDTQYF	TGTGCCAGCAGTGAAGACGGGGTGGATACGCAGTATTTT
-	TRBJ2-3	TRBV24-1	-	CATSDGAEASSTDTQYF	TGTGCCACCAGTGACGGGGCGGAGGCGTCTAGCACAGATACGCAGTATTTT
-	TRBJ1-5	TRBV6-5	few	CASSLQRDAGASNQPQHF	TGTGCCAGCAGTTTGCAACGGGACGCCGGAGCGAGCAATCAGCCCCAGCATTTT
TRBD1	TRBJ1-5	TRBV12-3/TRBV12-4	-	CASSPGTVGLPQHF	TGTGCCAGCAGTCCCGGGACAGTGGGCCTGCCCCAGCATTTT
-	TRBJ2-2	TRBV5-1	-	CASRSPPGVEELFF	TGCGCCAGCAGGTCCCCGCCAGGGGTCGAGGAGCTGTTTTTT
-	TRBJ2-1	TRBV5-1	few	CASSFRAAVPSHQSSYNEQFF	TGCGCCAGCAGCTTCAGAGCGGCCGTTCCCTCCCACCAGAGCTCCTACAATGAGCAGTTCTTC
-	TRBJ1-1	TRBV5-1	-	CASSPYPAIEAFF	TGCGCCAGCAGCCCCTACCCCGCGATAGAAGCTTTCTTT
TRBD1	TRBJ1-2	TRBV2	-	CASTLTGGGDGYTF	TGTGCCAGCACACTGACAGGGGGCGGAGATGGCTACACCTTC
-	TRBJ2-1	TRBV7-9	few	CASSQTNEQFF	TGTGCCAGCAGTCAAACGAATGAGCAGTTCTTC
-	TRBJ1-1	TRBV20-1	-	CSSGDGTEAFF	TGCTCGTCAGGGGACGGTACTGAAGCTTTCTTT
TRBD1	TRBJ1-1	TRBV20-1	few	CSARLDRERTEAFF	TGCAGTGCTAGATTGGACAGGGAGAGGACTGAAGCTTTCTTT
-	TRBJ1-6	TRBV5-1	few	CASSFQWDNSPLHF	TGCGCCAGCAGCTTCCAATGGGATAATTCACCCCTCCACTTT
-	TRBJ2-7	TRBV15	few	CATSRAGRDYEQYF	TGTGCCACCAGCAGGGCGGGCAGAGACTACGAGCAGTACTTC
-	TRBJ2-1	TRBV11-2	-	CASRHQGALLNEQFF	TGTGCCAGCAGACACCAAGGAGCCCTTCTCAATGAGCAGTTCTTC
-	TRBJ2-5	TRBV29-1	few	CSVVYRVGETQYF	TGCAGCGTTGTTTACAGGGTCGGGGAGACCCAGTACTTC
TRBD1	TRBJ2-7	TRBV2	few	CASSGRDRFSYEQYF	TGTGCCAGCAGTGGCCGGGACAGATTCTCCTACGAGCAGTACTTC
-	TRBJ2-5	TRBV5-1	-	CASSLGRGASETQYF	TGCGCCAGCAGCTTGGGTCGGGGTGCTTCGGAGACCCAGTACTTC
-	TRBJ2-2	TRBV24-1	few	CATSPRGGELFF	TGTGCCACCAGCCCGCGAGGCGGGGAGCTGTTTTTT
-	TRBJ2-3	TRBV6-2/TRBV6-3	few	CASSLAGVGYTQYF	TGTGCCAGCAGCTTGGCGGGTGTGGGTTATACGCAGTATTTT
TRBD2	TRBJ2-7	TRBV6-2/TRBV6-3	-	CASSYSLAGLAGGPDDYEQYF	TGTGCCAGCAGTTACTCCCTCGCGGGACTAGCGGGAGGGCCTGACGACTACGAGCAGTACTTC
TRBD1	TRBJ1-5	TRBV24-1	-	CATSGTGDGQPQHF	TGTGCCACCAGTGGGACAGGGGATGGGCAGCCCCAGCATTTT